This entry lists 21 T cell receptor beta chains sequenced from one sample in a study of fetal regulatory T cell absence and autoimmunity. Repertoires were generated with immunoSEQ multiplex PCR, while TCRdb's copy carries only in-frame clones and drops some. The sample lists 95,000 or so clones, approximately 75% occurring once. Specimen: pancreas tissue. The source of these receptors is a male donor with IPEX syndrome.

The chain carries TRBV29-1 and TRBJ1-2; TRBD1 matches 8 bases. V shed 3 bases, J shed 8 bases, and the junction held 5 bases outside the gene matches. CDR3 size: 12 residues. Germline CDR1 and CDR2: SQVTM and ANQGSEA. The CDR3 is CSVEARGPGYTF. The CDR3 nucleotides are TGCAGCGTTGAGGCCAGGGGGCCGGGCTACACCTTC.

Regarding this clone: Sequence at one end of the junction differs from germline and may be a read error. The J gene is TRBJ2-1, the V gene TRBV5-1; the match to TRBD1 covers 7 bases. CDR1 is SGHRS and CDR2 is YFSETQ in the germline V gene. CDR3 length equals 14 residues. CDR3 in DNA: TGCGCCAGCAGGTTGGGACAGCAGTACAATGAGCAGTTCTTC. Residues: CASRLGQQYNEQFF. Based on the CDR3 plus reference TRBV5-1 and TRBJ2-1, the full variable domain is KAGVTQTPRYLIKTRGQQVTLSCSPISGHRSVSWYQQTPGQGLQFLFEYFSETQRNKGNFPGRFSGRQFSNSRSEMNVSTLELGDSALYLCASRLGQQYNEQFFGPGTRLTVL.

Worth noting for this clone: This sample includes further DNA sequences coding for the same CDR3. The chain recombines TRBV29-1 with TRBJ1-2; D remains unclear. Between the trimmed V and J ends, which lost 4 bases and 2 bases, there was a span of 5 bases. This CDR3 contains 11 residues. Germline V gene sequence: CDR1 SQVTM, CDR2 ANQGSEA. The CDR3 DNA reads as TGCAGCGTTGGCACAAACTATGGCTACACCTTC. Encoded protein: CSVGTNYGYTF.

The chain uses TRBV30 and TRBJ2-1; D is unresolved. Germline lookup yields CDR1 GTSNPN and CDR2 SVGIG (reference sequence). Trimming took 0 bases from V and 7 from J, leaving 7 bases between them. The CDR3 runs 12 residues. The CDR3 region is CAWSVHRNEQFF. CDR3 nucleotides: TGTGCCTGGAGTGTACATAGGAATGAGCAGTTCTTC.

The V and J genes are TRBV7-6 and TRBJ2-3; possibly TRBD1 or TRBD2 for D (5 bases each). The germline V gene encodes CDR1 SGHVS and CDR2 FNYEAQ. With 5 bases removed from V and 2 bases from J, the gap between germline ends came to 14 bases. The CDR3 spans 15 residues. This CDR3 is CASSMTGPPTDTQYF. The CDR3 DNA reads TGTGCCAGCAGCATGACGGGACCACCCACAGATACGCAGTATTTT.

The chain joins TRBV19 to TRBJ2-5, with 10 bases that match TRBD2. The germline V gene has CDR1 LNHDA and CDR2 SQIVND (reference sequence). This CDR3 is 15 amino acids long. Unmatched junction bases numbered 9, after V lost 6 bases and J lost 5 bases. Here the CDR3 DNA reads TGTGCCAGTAGGAATCCTAGCGGGAGCGAGGAGACCCAGTACTTC. Translating gives CASRNPSGSEETQYF.

The chain links TRBV7-2 to TRBJ2-5; D unclear. The V gene lost 0 bases and the J gene lost 4 bases, with 3 bases spanning the gap. Germline V gives CDR1 SGHTA, CDR2 FQGNSA. This CDR3 has 12 amino acids. CDR3 loop: CASSLAPETQYF. As DNA, the CDR3 is TGTGCCAGCAGCTTAGCGCCAGAGACCCAGTACTTC.

The J gene is TRBJ1-2, the V gene TRBV5-5; D remains unclear. The CDR3 extends over 14 amino acids. In germline, CDR1 is SGHKS, CDR2 YYEKEE (reference sequence). The germline V and J ends were trimmed by 3 bases and 4 bases, with 13 bases remaining between them. CDR3 protein: CASSSAGSPYGYTF. CDR3 in DNA: TGTGCCAGCAGCTCGGCGGGGTCCCCCTATGGCTACACCTTC.

The chain has TRBV4-1 and TRBJ2-1, with a possible D match to TRBD2 (7 bases). Trimming removed 0 bases at V and 0 bases at J, with 18 bases between. This CDR3 is built from 19 residues. Per the germline V gene, CDR1 is MGHRA and CDR2 is YSYEKL. Written as DNA, the CDR3 is TGCGCCAGCAGCCAAGATAGTGGGGGGGCGCTCAGCTCCTACAATGAGCAGTTCTTC. It translates to CASSQDSGGALSSYNEQFF.

The V gene is TRBV7-2, the J gene TRBJ1-2; D not resolved. The V gene's germline CDR1 is SGHTA and CDR2 FQGNSA. Trimming removed 2 bases from V and 4 bases from J, with 14 bases in between. The CDR3 has 15 amino acids. The DNA for the CDR3 is TGTGCCAGCAGCTTACCACTTGGAGGTCGCTATGGCTACACCTTC. Protein: CASSLPLGGRYGYTF. Looking up the rest from reference TRBV7-2 and TRBJ1-2 gives the full variable domain: GAGVSQSPSNKVTEKGKDVELRCDPISGHTALYWYRQSLGQGLEFLIYFQGNSAPDKSGLPSDRFSAERTGGSVSTLTIQRTQQEDSAVYLCASSLPLGGRYGYTFGSGTRLTVV.

This chain links TRBV2 with TRBJ2-5; TRBD2 agrees at 10 bases. With V trimmed by 7 bases and J by 2 bases, 10 bases remained unmatched. The CDR3 is 16 residues long. Germline V gene lookup returns CDR1 SNHLY and CDR2 FYNNEI. CDR3 in amino acids: CASTQETSGYQETQYF. The CDR3 DNA reads TGTGCCAGCACCCAAGAGACTAGCGGGTATCAAGAGACCCAGTACTTC. The variable domain in full, with the rest retrieved from reference TRBV2 and TRBJ2-5, is EPEVTQTPSHQVTQMGQEVILRCVPISNHLYFYWYRQILGQKVEFLVSFYNNEISEKSEIFDDQFSVERPDGSNFTLKIRSTKLEDSAMYFCASTQETSGYQETQYFGPGTRLLVL.

V gene TRBV7-2 combines with J gene TRBJ2-1, with 8 nucleotides matching TRBD2. After removal of 1 base from V and 0 bases from J, the junction contained 11 bases not matched to a gene. The length of the CDR3 is 19 residues. The germline CDR1 and CDR2 sequences are SGHTA and FQGNSA. CDR3 bases: TGTGCCAGCAGCTTAGTTGGCCACCGCGGGGGGCACTCCTACAATGAGCAGTTCTTC. This codes for CASSLVGHRGGHSYNEQFF. The full variable domain, rest sourced from reference TRBV7-2 and TRBJ2-1, is GAGVSQSPSNKVTEKGKDVELRCDPISGHTALYWYRQSLGQGLEFLIYFQGNSAPDKSGLPSDRFSAERTGGSVSTLTIQRTQQEDSAVYLCASSLVGHRGGHSYNEQFFGPGTRLTVL.

This clone occurred a few times. The gene calls are TRBV15 and TRBJ2-7; 8 nucleotides line up with TRBD2. Germline V gives CDR1 LNHNV, CDR2 YYDKDF (reference sequence). J was trimmed by 6 bases and V by 0 bases; bases with no gene match: 1. The CDR3 runs to 13 residues. DNA for the CDR3: TGTGCCACCAGCAGAGATGCGGGGGGCGAGCAGTACTTC. Amino acids: CATSRDAGGEQYF.

This chain connects TRBV19 to TRBJ1-1; 7 nucleotides match TRBD1. Germline V lookup: CDR1 LNHDA, CDR2 SQIVND (reference sequence). Trimming at V came to 2 bases and at J to 4 bases, leaving 1 base not matched to a gene. There are 13 residues in the CDR3. CDR3 sequence reads: CASSIWTGTEAFF. In DNA, the CDR3 is TGTGCCAGTAGTATATGGACAGGCACTGAAGCTTTCTTT.

V usage is TRBV13 and J usage is TRBJ1-1; no reliable D call. Trimming shortened V by 4 bases and J by 6 bases, and 15 bases separated the two germline ends. This CDR3 region has 14 residues. Germline assignment: CDR1 PRHDT and CDR2 FYEKMQ (reference sequence). The CDR3 loop reads CASSSVPVVAEAFF. The CDR3 coding sequence is TGTGCCAGCAGCTCGGTCCCCGTCGTAGCTGAAGCTTTCTTT.

V usage is TRBV7-2 and J usage is TRBJ2-7; the D gene is possibly TRBD2 (7 bases). The CDR3 spans 17 residues. Trimming left V 2 bases short and J 3 bases short, with 20 bases between. The germline gives CDR1 SGHTA, CDR2 FQGNSA. CDR3: CASSLRARGALFYEQYF. The CDR3 nucleotides are TGTGCCAGCAGCTTAAGAGCCCGGGGGGCTCTCTTCTACGAGCAGTACTTC.

V gene TRBV4-2 combines with J gene TRBJ2-7; possibly TRBD1 for D (6 bases). The CDR3 totals 17 residues. Germline-derived CDR1 and CDR2 are LGHNA and YNFKEQ. V lost 0 bases, J lost 1 base, and 16 bases lay in between. CDR3 DNA sequence: TGTGCCAGCAGCCAAGAAGGTGGGCAGGGGTTATCCTACGAGCAGTACTTC. This codes for CASSQEGGQGLSYEQYF.

This chain's CDR3 is CASSVAGGGVNEQYF. CDR3 DNA: TGTGCCAGCAGCGTAGCCGGCGGGGGGGTAAACGAGCAGTACTTC. This sequence joins TRBV9 and TRBJ2-7; TRBD2 agrees at 9 bases. This CDR3 contains 15 residues. Trimming removed 0 bases from V and 5 bases from J; junction bases left unmatched: 6. The V gene's germline CDR1 is SGDLS and CDR2 YYNGEE. Looking up the rest from reference TRBV9 and TRBJ2-7 gives the full variable domain: DSGVTQTPKHLITATGQRVTLRCSPRSGDLSVYWYQQSLDQGLQFLIQYYNGEERAKGNILERFSAQQFPDLHSELNLSSLELGDSALYFCASSVAGGGVNEQYFGPGTRLTVT.

In its sample, this clone was seen a few times. The chain uses TRBV19 and TRBJ2-7; 10 bases are shared with TRBD1. The ends lost 4 bases at V and 3 bases at J; junction bases unmatched: 6. The CDR3 covers 15 residues. The germline CDR1 and CDR2 sequences are LNHDA and SQIVND (reference sequence). DNA of the CDR3: TGTGCCAGTAGTACCTGGGACAGGGGCGGCTACGAGCAGTACTTC. The encoded protein is CASSTWDRGGYEQYF.

The chain carries TRBV5-4 and TRBJ2-3; 10 bases line up with TRBD1. The CDR3 contains 15 residues. V lost 6 bases, J lost 1 base, and 5 bases stayed unmatched. Germline V gene data show CDR1 as SGHNT and CDR2 as YYREEE (reference sequence). The CDR3 loop reads CASNTGTGGTDTQYF. DNA of the CDR3: TGTGCCAGCAACACCGGGACAGGGGGCACAGATACGCAGTATTTT.

The chain uses TRBV2 and TRBJ2-5; 11 bases are a match to TRBD2. With 2 bases clipped from V and 2 bases from J, the junction kept 10 bases outside the gene matches. This CDR3 has 18 residues. CDR1 is SNHLY and CDR2 is FYNNEI in the germline V gene. Here the CDR3 reads CASSENTSGGHPQETQYF. The DNA for the CDR3 is TGTGCCAGCAGTGAAAATACTAGCGGGGGCCACCCTCAAGAGACCCAGTACTTC.